A single sample is the source of the 7 T cell receptor beta chains below, sequenced in a study of blood T cells in healthy people across ages. Using a J-beta primer mix together with a sample-barcoded 5' primer, a second PCR was run for about 7 to 12 cycles. TCRdb passed the 5' RACE reads through MiXCR, listing each CDR3 protein once. The data contain just under 750,000 distinct CDR3 sequences, 22% of them singletons. Sequenced material: blood. All receptors come from an older man in good health.

The chain has TRBV12-3 or TRBV12-4 and TRBJ2-7; D might be TRBD1 or TRBD2, each matching 5 bases. The CDR3 consists of 13 residues. V was shortened by 6 bases and J by 2 bases, with 11 bases between the two germline ends. CDR3 region: CASSFGTPYEQYV. Here the CDR3 DNA reads TGTGCCAGCAGCTTTGGGACGCCCTACGAGCAGTACGTC.

The V gene is TRBV27, the J gene TRBJ1-4; no clear D gene. The CDR3 is made up of 15 amino acids. The V and J ends lost 2 bases and 2 bases respectively, with 9 bases between them. Germline assignment: CDR1 MNHEY and CDR2 SMNVEV (reference sequence). The DNA for the CDR3 is TGTGCCAGCAGTTTAGCTGCAGGTACTAATGAAAAACTGTTTTTT. Protein: CASSLAAGTNEKLFF.

This clonotype was seen a handful of times. The chain joins TRBV11-2 to TRBJ2-1, with D unresolved. There are 14 residues in the CDR3. CDR1 is SGHAT, CDR2 FQNNGV, per germline. Trimming stripped 8 bases from V and 0 bases from J, with 11 bases between. The CDR3, as DNA: TGTGCCAGCGAGACGGCGCGCTCCTACAATGAGCAGTTCTTC. Its translation: CASETARSYNEQFF.

This clonotype has more than one count but fewer than ten. Germline is not matched at one junction end, which may reflect a read error. V and J are TRBV12-3 or TRBV12-4 and TRBJ2-2; tentatively, D is TRBD2 (5 bases). The CDR3 sequence is 16 residues long. The CDR3 region is CASSPPWTRVTRELFF. CDR3 bases: TGTGCCAGCAGTCCCCCGTGGACTCGCGTCACCCGGGAGCTGTTTTTT.

CDR3 coding DNA: TGTGCCAGCAGTGCCCCGGGTTCCGGGAGGAAAGCGACCCAGTACTTC. Translation: CASSAPGSGRKATQYF. This chain links TRBV12-3 or TRBV12-4 with TRBJ2-7, with 7 nucleotides matching TRBD2. The J call is in doubt because the DNA end fits TRBJ2-5 better. The CDR3 sequence is 16 residues long.

This clonotype appeared a few times. The V gene is TRBV20-1, the J gene TRBJ1-4; a weak D match, TRBD1 (5 bases). The CDR3 has 15 amino acids. Per germline, CDR1 DFQATT and CDR2 SNEGSKA (reference sequence). Trimming pared 3 bases from V and 10 bases from J, leaving 21 bases between. CDR3 coding DNA: TGCAGTGCTAGGGGTTACGGGGGAAAAGAAGGAAAACTGTTTTTT. Its protein is CSARGYGGKEGKLFF.

This clonotype was recorded a few times. J is TRBJ1-1 and V is TRBV12-3 or TRBV12-4, with 12 bases lining up with TRBD1. The junction had 13 bases not matched to a gene; V was cut back by 5 bases and J by 6 bases. The CDR3 is made up of 17 amino acids. This CDR3 reads CASSPRRDRGRHAEAFF. CDR3 bases: TGTGCCAGCAGTCCTCGCCGGGACAGGGGGCGTCACGCTGAAGCTTTCTTT.